The 6 T cell receptor beta chains below come from one sample, sequenced in a study of blood T cells in healthy people across ages. Combining a sample-barcoded 5' primer with a J-beta primer mix, a second PCR ran for about 7 to 11 cycles. MiXCR was run by TCRdb on the 5' RACE reads, yielding one entry per CDR3 protein. The table records about 680,000 distinct CDR3 sequences, around 49% of them present only once. Sequenced: blood. The receptors here all came from a woman aged 55-75 years in good health.

The V gene is TRBV5-1, the J gene TRBJ1-1; the D gene is possibly TRBD1 (6 bases). V was trimmed by 10 bases and J by 3 bases, leaving 19 bases between them. The CDR3 totals 14 residues. The germline CDR1 and CDR2 sequences are SGHRS and YFSETQ. The CDR3 DNA reads as TGCGCCGGCACCCAGGGGTCAGGGGACACTGAAGCTTTCTTT. Protein sequence: CAGTQGSGDTEAFF. Full variable domain (missing parts from reference TRBV5-1 and TRBJ1-1): KAGVTQTPRYLIKTRGQQVTLSCSPISGHRSVSWYQQTPGQGLQFLFEYFSETQRNKGNFPGRFSGRQFSNSRSEMNVSTLELGDSALYLCAGTQGSGDTEAFFGQGTRLTVV.

The sample holds a few counts of this clonotype. The chain joins TRBV4-3 to TRBJ2-7; a weak D match, TRBD1 (7 bases). CDR3 length: 17 amino acids. Germline V gene lookup returns CDR1 LGHNA and CDR2 YSLEER. V was pared by 0 bases and J by 2 bases, with 17 bases between. The CDR3 region is CASSQELDRWGAYEQYF. The CDR3 DNA is TGCGCCAGCAGCCAAGAATTGGACAGGTGGGGGGCCTACGAGCAGTACTTC.

This clonotype appeared a few times. The chain is built from TRBV12-3 or TRBV12-4 and TRBJ2-1; 12 bases are shared with TRBD2. This CDR3 has 15 residues. V shed 5 bases, J shed 3 bases, and the junction held 2 bases outside the gene matches. The CDR3 DNA follows: TGTGCCAGCAGTGCTAGCGGGAGGGGCTACAATGAGCAGTTCTTC. Translation gives CASSASGRGYNEQFF.

This clonotype was seen more than once but under ten times. A read error may explain this, as a much larger clone is one base away. This sequence joins TRBV29-1 and TRBJ2-3; no definite D call. The CDR3 is 11 amino acids. From germline, CDR1 is SQVTM and CDR2 ANQGSEA. The V and J ends lost 7 bases and 2 bases respectively, with 7 bases between them. DNA of the CDR3: TGCAGCGGTGACTCCACAGATACGCAGTATTTT. Translated, it gives CSGDSTDTQYF.

The sample holds one count of this clonotype. The chain uses TRBV7-2 and TRBJ1-2; the match to TRBD1 covers 10 bases. Trimming removed 10 bases from V and 6 bases from J; junction bases left unmatched: 11. Germline V gene data show CDR1 as SGHTA and CDR2 as FQGNSA. The CDR3 contains 14 residues. The CDR3 sequence is CAIPDRGRQNGYTF. The CDR3 bases are TGTGCCATACCCGACAGGGGGCGGCAAAATGGCTACACCTTC.

The chain links TRBV12-3 or TRBV12-4 to TRBJ2-7, with D uncertain. V was pared by 7 bases and J by 2 bases, with 18 bases between. The CDR3 totals 15 residues. The CDR3 reads CASTRSGQPPYEQYF. The DNA for the CDR3 is TGTGCCAGCACGAGGTCAGGTCAGCCTCCCTACGAGCAGTACTTC.